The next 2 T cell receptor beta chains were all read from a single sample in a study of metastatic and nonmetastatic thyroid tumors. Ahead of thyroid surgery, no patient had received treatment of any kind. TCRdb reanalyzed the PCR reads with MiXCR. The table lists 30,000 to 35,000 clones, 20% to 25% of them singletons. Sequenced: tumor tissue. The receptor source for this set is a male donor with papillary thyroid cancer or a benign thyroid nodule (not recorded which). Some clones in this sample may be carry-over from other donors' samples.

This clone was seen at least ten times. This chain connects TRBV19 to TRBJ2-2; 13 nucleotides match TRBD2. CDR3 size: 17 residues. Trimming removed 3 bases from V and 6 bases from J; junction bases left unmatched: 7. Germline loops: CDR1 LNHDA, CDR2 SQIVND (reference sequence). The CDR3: CASSILTSGRAPGELFF. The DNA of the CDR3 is TGTGCCAGTAGTATCCTAACTAGCGGGAGGGCCCCCGGGGAGCTGTTTTTT.

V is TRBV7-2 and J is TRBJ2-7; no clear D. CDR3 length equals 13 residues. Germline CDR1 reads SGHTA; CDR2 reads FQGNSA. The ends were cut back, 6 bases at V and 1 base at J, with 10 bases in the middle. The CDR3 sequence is CASSLSRSYEQYF. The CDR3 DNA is TGTGCCAGCAGTTTGTCCAGGTCCTACGAGCAGTACTTC.